This TCR beta chain was found in a study of blood T cell repertoires in COVID-19. CDR1 and CDR2 from the germline V gene are SGHDT and YYEEEE. CDR3 length: 15 amino acids. V was pared by 1 base and J by 4 bases, with 5 bases of the junction left unmatched. Measured with immunoSEQ multiplex PCR; TCRdb has only the in-frame clones, and not every one. Of a few hundred thousand clones listed, 75% to 90% are singletons. Participants' reported clinical history set cohort assignment. The chain links TRBV5-6 to TRBJ1-2; the match to TRBD1 covers 9 bases. The sequencing sample was made of PBMCs or T cells enriched from blood (not recorded which). The clonotype comes from a woman aged 45 to 65 who had recovered from COVID-19. CDR3: CASSLLTGGPYGYTF. The CDR3 nucleotides read TGTGCCAGCAGCTTGCTGACAGGGGGACCCTATGGCTACACCTTC.